The 12 T cell receptor beta chains below all came from one sample that was sequenced in a study of beta chain features in type 1 diabetes. Reverse transcription of all isolated RNA meant that expressed TCRB transcripts were sequenced. TCRdb's table, derived via immunoSEQ multiplex PCR, lists solely in-frame clones and lacks some. There are hundreds of thousands of clones in the sample; around 10% occur only once, and over 0.015% lies in the top ten. Sequencing was carried out using naive CD4+ T cells from blood. The receptors derive from a woman in her thirties in good health.

The V call is TRBV29-1, the J call TRBJ2-7; TRBD2 aligns across 8 bases. Unmatched junction bases numbered 11, after V lost 4 bases and J lost 6 bases. Germline V gene sequence: CDR1 SQVTM, CDR2 ANQGSEA. This CDR3 has 14 residues. The CDR3 reads CSVATHGLASEQYF. CDR3 nucleotide sequence: TGCAGCGTTGCGACCCACGGACTAGCTAGCGAGCAGTACTTC.

This clone was detected a few times. The rearrangement joins TRBV28 to TRBJ1-5, with a possible D match to TRBD1 (5 bases). This CDR3 is built from 15 residues. V dropped 5 bases and J dropped 3 bases, with 14 bases sitting between them. CDR1 MDHEN and CDR2 SYDVKM come from the germline V gene. CDR3 in DNA: TGTGCCAGCAGTGTTCCGACAGCACTCAATCAGCCCCAGCATTTT. Its translation: CASSVPTALNQPQHF.

The genes are TRBV6-5 and TRBJ2-7, with 11 bases matching TRBD2. The CDR3 is 14 residues long. V gave up 6 bases and J gave up 9 bases; unmatched junction bases: 10. The germline V gene has CDR1 MNHEY and CDR2 SVGAGI. Here the CDR3 reads CASRKTTTSGRQYF. The CDR3 region has the DNA TGTGCCAGCAGAAAAACAACAACTAGCGGGAGGCAGTACTTC.

In its sample, this clone was seen a few times. The chain links TRBV5-1 to TRBJ2-1; D might be TRBD2 (6 bases). This CDR3 has 16 residues. The germline gives CDR1 SGHRS, CDR2 YFSETQ. V lost 0 bases, J lost 5 bases, and 15 bases lay in between. CDR3 DNA sequence: TGCGCCAGCAGCTTGGTCAGCGGGCGACCCCACAATGAGCAGTTCTTC. It codes for CASSLVSGRPHNEQFF.

This clone turned up a few times. The chain has TRBV10-3 and TRBJ2-7; D perhaps matches TRBD1 (6 bases). CDR3 length equals 12 residues. Germline V gives CDR1 ENHRY, CDR2 SYGVKD. V lost 4 bases, J lost 6 bases, and 10 bases lay in between. The CDR3 region has the DNA TGTGCCATCAGTGGAACAGGGTTCGAGCAGTACTTC. This sequence encodes CAISGTGFEQYF.

This clone has just a few counts. The rearrangement links TRBV7-2 to TRBJ2-7; D call uncertain. Looked up from germline, CDR1 is SGHTA and CDR2 is FQGNSA. The germline V and J ends were trimmed by 5 bases and 4 bases, with 9 bases remaining between them. CDR3 length equals 12 residues. DNA for the CDR3: TGTGCCAGCAGCCAAACGCGGTACGAGCAGTACTTC. Protein sequence: CASSQTRYEQYF.

As for this clone: At one end the junction does not follow the germline gene, possibly because of a read error. This chain connects TRBV13 to TRBJ1-3; no clear D gene. The germline gives CDR1 PRHDT, CDR2 FYEKMQ (reference sequence). The CDR3 is 11 residues long. CDR3 sequence reads: CASSSRNTIYF. The CDR3 bases are TGTGCCAGCAGCTCTAGAAACACCATATATTTT.

This clone showed up just a few times. The V gene is TRBV7-3, the J gene TRBJ2-5, with a possible D match to TRBD1 (5 bases). The CDR3 spans 14 residues. V was shortened by 2 bases and J by 3 bases, with 10 bases between the two germline ends. Germline V gives CDR1 SGHTA, CDR2 FQGTGA. As DNA, the CDR3 is TGTGCCAGCAGCTTAGCAGGGCGAAAAGAGACCCAGTACTTC. Translated: CASSLAGRKETQYF.

This clone was recorded a few times. V and J are TRBV10-3 and TRBJ2-1, with 7 positions matching TRBD1. The CDR3 totals 14 residues. Germline V gene lookup returns CDR1 ENHRY and CDR2 SYGVKD. V lost 6 bases, J lost 4 bases, and 6 bases stayed unmatched. This chain's CDR3 is CAIRVGTVYNEQFF. CDR3 coding DNA: TGTGCCATCAGGGTTGGGACAGTGTACAATGAGCAGTTCTTC.

The chain couples TRBV6-5 to TRBJ2-7; D is perhaps TRBD1 (6 bases). Germline V CDR1 and CDR2: MNHEY, SVGAGI. The CDR3 is made up of 13 amino acids. The ends were cut back, 0 bases at V and 6 bases at J, with 9 bases in the middle. The CDR3 region is CASSYSRGTEQYF. The CDR3 nucleotides read TGTGCCAGCAGTTACTCGAGGGGGACCGAGCAGTACTTC.

This clone was seen a handful of times. The V gene is TRBV9, the J gene TRBJ2-2, with TRBD2 identical over 8 bases. Germline assignment: CDR1 SGDLS and CDR2 YYNGEE. V lost 3 bases, J lost 4 bases, and 11 bases stayed unmatched. CDR3 length: 17 residues. The CDR3 sequence: CASSAGGREAVTGELFF. The DNA for the CDR3 is TGTGCCAGCAGCGCCGGGGGGCGGGAGGCGGTCACCGGGGAGCTGTTTTTT.

The chain couples TRBV4-2 to TRBJ1-2; TRBD1 might be the D (6 bases). Germline CDR1 and CDR2: LGHNA and YNFKEQ. The CDR3 sequence is 15 residues long. Trimming stripped 5 bases from V and 2 bases from J, with 15 bases between. CDR3 nucleotide sequence: TGTGCCAGCAGCTCACCGGGACAACCAAACTATGGCTACACCTTC. Translating gives CASSSPGQPNYGYTF.